These 9 T cell receptor beta chains were sequenced from one sample in a study of blood T cell repertoires in COVID-19. Some clones are missing from TCRdb's copy, which holds only in-frame ones; the method was immunoSEQ multiplex PCR. The sample contains 150,000 to 200,000 clones, 80% of which appear only once. Sequencing input: PBMCs or T cells enriched from blood (not recorded which). These receptors were taken from a man between 35 and 55 years old who had recovered from COVID-19.

The CDR3 loop reads CASSTYRGSDEQYF. The CDR3 nucleotides are TGTGCCAGCAGCACATACAGGGGTTCGGACGAGCAGTACTTC. J is TRBJ2-7 and V is TRBV7-8; 7 bases line up with TRBD1. V lost 5 bases and J lost 5; bases outside the gene matches: 9. Per the germline V gene, CDR1 is SGHVS and CDR2 is FQNEAQ. This CDR3 spans 14 amino acids.

The chain employs TRBV2 and TRBJ2-5; D gene unclear. The V gene lost 6 bases and the J gene lost 1 base, with 21 bases spanning the gap. CDR3 length: 17 residues. Germline CDR1 SNHLY, CDR2 FYNNEI. In DNA form, the CDR3 reads TGTGCCAGCAGGACCCTCTGGTCGGCGGTAGGCCAAGAGACCCAGTACTTC. This sequence encodes CASRTLWSAVGQETQYF.

This rearrangement joins TRBV6-2 or TRBV6-3 to TRBJ1-1, with TRBD1 matching 8 bases. CDR3 length: 15 amino acids. With 2 bases clipped from V and 10 bases from J, the junction kept 12 bases outside the gene matches. CDR1 is MNHEY and CDR2 is SVGEGT in the germline V gene. CDR3 nucleotide sequence: TGTGCCAGCAGTTACCCCTCGACAGGGGCCGCGGGAGCTTTCTTT. Amino acids: CASSYPSTGAAGAFF.

The V and J genes are TRBV30 and TRBJ2-1; TRBD2 aligns across 8 bases. This CDR3 has 15 residues. Germline V gene data show CDR1 as GTSNPN and CDR2 as SVGIG (reference sequence). V shed 7 bases and J 6 bases; nucleotides not matched to a gene: 14. The CDR3 nucleotides read TGTGCCTACCCTAGTGGGGCGGGGGGCCTCAATGAGCAGTTCTTC. This sequence encodes CAYPSGAGGLNEQFF.

The gene calls are TRBV5-1 and TRBJ2-1, with 9 bases aligning to TRBD1. Trimming cost V 4 bases and J 7 bases; bases outside gene matches: 9. The V gene's germline CDR1 is SGHRS and CDR2 YFSETQ. The CDR3 spans 15 residues. CDR3 sequence reads: CASSPPGQGSNEQFF. CDR3 coding DNA: TGCGCCAGCAGCCCCCCGGGACAGGGCTCTAATGAGCAGTTCTTC.

V gene TRBV4-2 combines with J gene TRBJ2-5; 15 positions agree with TRBD2. Germline assignment: CDR1 LGHNA and CDR2 YNFKEQ. V was pared by 4 bases and J by 4 bases, with 7 bases of the junction left unmatched. CDR3 length: 17 amino acids. The CDR3 loop reads CASSLRTSGGGPETQYF. Here the CDR3 DNA reads TGTGCCAGCAGCCTGCGGACTAGCGGGGGGGGGCCAGAGACCCAGTACTTC.

The chain uses TRBV6-5 and TRBJ1-2, with 7 bases identical to TRBD1. V shed 7 bases, J shed 7 bases, and the junction held 9 bases outside the gene matches. CDR1 MNHEY and CDR2 SVGAGI come from the germline V gene. The CDR3 has 13 residues. CDR3 residues: CASTDRDLGGYTF. The CDR3 DNA follows: TGTGCCAGCACAGACAGGGATCTGGGTGGCTACACCTTC.

The chain is built from TRBV7-8 and TRBJ1-4, with 10 bases lining up with TRBD1. The trim removed 6 bases at V and 5 bases at J, leaving 15 bases unmatched. The CDR3 has 18 amino acids. Germline assignment: CDR1 SGHVS and CDR2 FQNEAQ. The DNA of the CDR3 is TGTGCCAGCAGTAGGGGACAGGGGATAAGGAGGTGGAATGAAAAACTGTTTTTT. Protein product: CASSRGQGIRRWNEKLFF.

The chain joins TRBV7-3 to TRBJ2-1, with D perhaps TRBD2 (6 bases). The V end was cut by 5 bases, the J end by 0 bases, with 32 bases between. Germline V gene data show CDR1 as SGHTA and CDR2 as FQGTGA. The CDR3 covers 22 residues. CDR3 coding DNA: TGTGCCAGCAGCCCACTGGGTACGGCGGGGATTACAAGCCAGAGCTCCTACAATGAGCAGTTCTTC. This codes for CASSPLGTAGITSQSSYNEQFF.